The clone carrying this T cell receptor (beta chain) appeared many times. Researchers amplified the TCR beta CDR3 regions from RNA transcripts. HTBI primers were the set used in a first-round RT-PCR of the TCR CDR3. TCRdb used MiXCR to reprocess the multiplex PCR reads, holding one entry per CDR3 protein. The data hold some 360,000 distinct CDR3 sequences, with less than 20% observed a single time. V was clipped by 7 bases and J by 10 bases, with 16 bases between them. The CDR3 loop spans 11 amino acids. Germline loops: CDR1 SQVTM, CDR2 ANQGSEA. These data are taken from a study of T cells in Graves' hyperthyroidism and ophthalmopathy.

The sequenced sample was blood. V and J are TRBV29-1 and TRBJ1-1; D ambiguous. The TCR was taken from a woman in her forties with Graves' ophthalmopathy. Here the CDR3 DNA reads TGCAGCGGATCTTTGGGCGTAACAGCTTTCTTT. Its protein is CSGSLGVTAFF.